The 7 T cell receptor beta chains listed next were all sequenced from one sample in a study of blood T cell repertoires in COVID-19. The repertoire was sequenced with immunoSEQ multiplex PCR; TCRdb's copy has only in-frame clones and lacks some. The table includes about 220,000 clones, 85% to 90% detected once. Sequenced: PBMCs or T cells enriched from blood (not recorded which). These receptors were obtained from a woman aged 18-29 years in a cohort exposed to, infected with or recovered from COVID-19 (not recorded which).

The chain recombines TRBV20-1 with TRBJ1-1, with no clear D. Trimming cost V 3 bases and J 6 bases, with 14 bases left between them. CDR3 length equals 13 residues. CDR1 DFQATT and CDR2 SNEGSKA come from the germline V gene (reference sequence). CDR3 sequence: CSASPTAPSEAFF. The DNA of the CDR3 is TGCAGTGCTAGTCCTACAGCCCCGTCTGAAGCTTTCTTT.

The chain recombines TRBV15 with TRBJ2-5, with 9 positions matching TRBD1. Germline CDR1 is LNHNV and CDR2 is YYDKDF (reference sequence). The CDR3 is 14 amino acids. V dropped 0 bases and J dropped 7; count of bases not matched to a gene: 3. The CDR3 region has the DNA TGTGCCACCAGCAGAGAACAGGGGGCCGGGACCCAGTACTTC. It yields the protein CATSREQGAGTQYF.

V usage is TRBV28 and J usage is TRBJ1-2; possible D gene TRBD1, 5 bases. The CDR3 consists of 12 residues. The germline V gene has CDR1 MDHEN and CDR2 SYDVKM. The ends were cut back, 2 bases at V and 6 bases at J, with 7 bases in the middle. DNA for the CDR3: TGTGCCAGCAGTTTAGGGGGGAATGGCTACACCTTC. It is translated as CASSLGGNGYTF.

V and J are TRBV2 and TRBJ1-5; D remains ambiguous. The CDR3 sequence is 15 residues long. V dropped 2 bases and J dropped 0 bases, with 8 bases sitting between them. Germline CDR1 reads SNHLY; CDR2 reads FYNNEI. CDR3 sequence (DNA): TGTGCCAGCAGTGAATCGGGTTATAGCAATCAGCCCCAGCATTTT. Its protein product is CASSESGYSNQPQHF.

J is TRBJ1-6 and V is TRBV11-2; D is unclear. The length of the CDR3 is 14 residues. Trimming shortened V by 0 bases and J by 9 bases, and 9 bases separated the two germline ends. Germline CDR1 and CDR2: SGHAT and FQNNGV. For the CDR3, the DNA is TGTGCCAGCAGCTTAGATCGGGTGGTTTCACCCCTCCACTTT. As protein: CASSLDRVVSPLHF.

This clone was seen only once. The gene calls are TRBV27 and TRBJ2-7, with 8 bases that match TRBD2. The CDR3 totals 18 residues. CDR1 and CDR2 from the germline V gene are MNHEY and SMNVEV (reference sequence). V gave up 0 bases and J gave up 0 bases; unmatched junction bases: 10. The CDR3 coding sequence is TGTGCCAGCAGTTTATCCCCCTTTAGCGGGGCCAGCTCCTACGAGCAGTACTTC. Amino acid sequence: CASSLSPFSGASSYEQYF.

V is TRBV27 and J is TRBJ2-1; TRBD2 matches 10 bases. V lost 6 bases, J lost 4 bases, and 9 bases stayed unmatched. This CDR3 contains 16 residues. Germline V lookup: CDR1 MNHEY, CDR2 SMNVEV (reference sequence). The DNA for the CDR3 is TGTGCCAGCAGCCCGATCGGGACTAGCGCGTACAATGAGCAGTTCTTC. Its translation is CASSPIGTSAYNEQFF.